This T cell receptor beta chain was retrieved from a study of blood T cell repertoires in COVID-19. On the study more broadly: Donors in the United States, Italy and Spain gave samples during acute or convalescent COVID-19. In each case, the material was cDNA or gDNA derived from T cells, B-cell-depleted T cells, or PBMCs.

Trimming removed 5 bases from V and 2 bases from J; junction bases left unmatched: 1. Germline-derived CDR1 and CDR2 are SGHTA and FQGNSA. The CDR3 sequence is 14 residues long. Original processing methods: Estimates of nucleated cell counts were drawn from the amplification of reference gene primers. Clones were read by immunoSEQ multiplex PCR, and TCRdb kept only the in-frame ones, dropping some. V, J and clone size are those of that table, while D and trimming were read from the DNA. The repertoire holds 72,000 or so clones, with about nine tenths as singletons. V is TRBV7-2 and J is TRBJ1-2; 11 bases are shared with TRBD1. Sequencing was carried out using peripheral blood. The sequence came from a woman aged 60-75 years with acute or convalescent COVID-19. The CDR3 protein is CASSGDRGNYGYTF. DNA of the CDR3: TGTGCCAGCAGCGGGGACAGGGGGAACTATGGCTACACCTTC.